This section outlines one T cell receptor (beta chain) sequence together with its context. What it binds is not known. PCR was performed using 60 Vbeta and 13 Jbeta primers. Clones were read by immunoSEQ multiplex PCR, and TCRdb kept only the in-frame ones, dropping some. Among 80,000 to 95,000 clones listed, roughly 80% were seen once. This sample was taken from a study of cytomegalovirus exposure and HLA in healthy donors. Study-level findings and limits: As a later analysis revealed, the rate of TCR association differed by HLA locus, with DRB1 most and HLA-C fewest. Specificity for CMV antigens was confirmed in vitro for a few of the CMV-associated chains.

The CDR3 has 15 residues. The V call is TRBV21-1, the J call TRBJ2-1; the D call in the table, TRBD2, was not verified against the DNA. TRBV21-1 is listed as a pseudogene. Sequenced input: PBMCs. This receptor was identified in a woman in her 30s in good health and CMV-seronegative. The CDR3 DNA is TGTGCCAGCTTAAATGTTGGCGGGAGGTGGAATGAGCAGTTCTTC. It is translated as CASLNVGGRWNEQFF.